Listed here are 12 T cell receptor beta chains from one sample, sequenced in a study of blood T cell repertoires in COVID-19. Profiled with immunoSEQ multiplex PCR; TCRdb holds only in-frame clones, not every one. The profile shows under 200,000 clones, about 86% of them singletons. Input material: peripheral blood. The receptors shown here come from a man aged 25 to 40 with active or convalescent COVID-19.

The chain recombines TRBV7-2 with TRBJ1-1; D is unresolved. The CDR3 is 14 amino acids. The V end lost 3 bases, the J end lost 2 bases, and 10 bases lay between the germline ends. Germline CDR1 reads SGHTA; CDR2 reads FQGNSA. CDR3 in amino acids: CASSFNSGNTEAFF. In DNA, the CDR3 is TGTGCCAGCAGCTTTAACTCAGGAAACACTGAAGCTTTCTTT.

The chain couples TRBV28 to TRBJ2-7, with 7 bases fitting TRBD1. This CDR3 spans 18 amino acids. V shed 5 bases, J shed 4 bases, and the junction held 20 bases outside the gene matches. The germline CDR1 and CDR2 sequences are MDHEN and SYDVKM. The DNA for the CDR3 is TGTGCCAGCAGTCTCGACAGGGACCGGGTCGTGGGGCATTACGAGCAGTACTTC. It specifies CASSLDRDRVVGHYEQYF. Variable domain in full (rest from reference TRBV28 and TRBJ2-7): DVKVTQSSRYLVKRTGEKVFLECVQDMDHENMFWYRQDPGLGLRLIYFSYDVKMKEKGDIPEGYSVSREKKERFSLILESASTNQTSMYLCASSLDRDRVVGHYEQYFGPGTRLTVT.

This CDR3 is CASSYSAGPYEQYV. The CDR3 nucleotides read TGTGCCAGCAGTTACTCGGCGGGCCCCTACGAGCAGTACGTC. The chain recombines TRBV6-6 with TRBJ2-7, with a possible D match to TRBD2 (5 bases). This CDR3 is built from 14 residues. Germline V CDR1 and CDR2: MNHNY, SVGAGI (reference sequence). The V end was cut by 0 bases, the J end by 2 bases, with 8 bases between.

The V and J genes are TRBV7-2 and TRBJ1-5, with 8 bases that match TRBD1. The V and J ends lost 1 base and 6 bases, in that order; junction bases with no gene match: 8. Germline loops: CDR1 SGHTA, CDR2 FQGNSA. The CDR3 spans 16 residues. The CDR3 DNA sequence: TGTGCCAGCAGCTTAGATCCAGGGGACAGGAGTCAGCCCCAGCATTTT. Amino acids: CASSLDPGDRSQPQHF.

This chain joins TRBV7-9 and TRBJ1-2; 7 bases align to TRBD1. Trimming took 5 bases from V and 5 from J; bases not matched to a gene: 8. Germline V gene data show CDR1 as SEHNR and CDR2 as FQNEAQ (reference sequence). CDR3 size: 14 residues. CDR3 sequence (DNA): TGTGCCAGCAGCCGTGGACAGGCCCCTTATGGCTACACCTTC. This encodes CASSRGQAPYGYTF. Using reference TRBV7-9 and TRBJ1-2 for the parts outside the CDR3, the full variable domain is DTGVSQNPRHKITKRGQNVTFRCDPISEHNRLYWYRQTLGQGPEFLTYFQNEAQLEKSRLLSDRFSAERPKGSFSTLEIQRTEQGDSAMYLCASSRGQAPYGYTFGSGTRLTVV.

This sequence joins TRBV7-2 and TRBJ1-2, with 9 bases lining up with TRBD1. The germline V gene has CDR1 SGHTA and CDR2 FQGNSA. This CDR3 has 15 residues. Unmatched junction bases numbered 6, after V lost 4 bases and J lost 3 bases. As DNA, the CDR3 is TGTGCCAGCAGCTCACGGACAGGGGAGGACTATGGCTACACCTTC. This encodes CASSSRTGEDYGYTF. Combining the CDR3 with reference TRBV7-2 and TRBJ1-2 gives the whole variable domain GAGVSQSPSNKVTEKGKDVELRCDPISGHTALYWYRQSLGQGLEFLIYFQGNSAPDKSGLPSDRFSAERTGGSVSTLTIQRTQQEDSAVYLCASSSRTGEDYGYTFGSGTRLTVV.

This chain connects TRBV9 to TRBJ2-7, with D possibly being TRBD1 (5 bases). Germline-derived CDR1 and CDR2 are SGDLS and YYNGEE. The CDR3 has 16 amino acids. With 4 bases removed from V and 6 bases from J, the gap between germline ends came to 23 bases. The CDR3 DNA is TGTGCCAGCAGCTCCCTGAGAGGTGGGGCCCCGGGCGAGCAGTACTTC. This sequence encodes CASSSLRGGAPGEQYF.

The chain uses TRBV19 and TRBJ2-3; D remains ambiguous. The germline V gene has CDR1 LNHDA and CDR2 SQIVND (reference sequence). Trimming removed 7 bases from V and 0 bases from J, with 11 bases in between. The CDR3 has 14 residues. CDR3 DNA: TGTGCCAGTAAAACAGATCCTAGCACAGATACGCAGTATTTT. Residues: CASKTDPSTDTQYF.

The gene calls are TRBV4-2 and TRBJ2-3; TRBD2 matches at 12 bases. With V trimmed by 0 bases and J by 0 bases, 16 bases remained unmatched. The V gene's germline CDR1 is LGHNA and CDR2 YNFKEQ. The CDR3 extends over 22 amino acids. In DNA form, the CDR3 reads TGTGCCAGCAGCCAAGAGGCCCTTACTAGCGGGGGGTCAGCTCAGAGCACAGATACGCAGTATTTT. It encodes CASSQEALTSGGSAQSTDTQYF.

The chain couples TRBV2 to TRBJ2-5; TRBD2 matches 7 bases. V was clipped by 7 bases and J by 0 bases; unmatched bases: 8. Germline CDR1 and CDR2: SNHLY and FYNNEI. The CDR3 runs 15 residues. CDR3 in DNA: TGTGCCAGCACCTTCCAGCGGGGTAACCAAGAGACCCAGTACTTC. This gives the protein CASTFQRGNQETQYF.

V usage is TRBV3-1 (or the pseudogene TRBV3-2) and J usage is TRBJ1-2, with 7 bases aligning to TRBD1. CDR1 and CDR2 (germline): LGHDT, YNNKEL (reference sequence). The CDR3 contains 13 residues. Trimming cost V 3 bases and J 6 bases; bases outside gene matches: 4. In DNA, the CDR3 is TGTGCCAGCAGCCACCCCGGACAGGATGGCTACACCTTC. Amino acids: CASSHPGQDGYTF.

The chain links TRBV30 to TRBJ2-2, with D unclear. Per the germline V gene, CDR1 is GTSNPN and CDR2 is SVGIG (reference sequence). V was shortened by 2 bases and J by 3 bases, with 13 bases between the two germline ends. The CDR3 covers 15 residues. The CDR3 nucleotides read TGTGCCTGGAGTCCCCTTTCTCAGTACACCGGGGAGCTGTTTTTT. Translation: CAWSPLSQYTGELFF.